Below, 18 T cell receptor beta chains from the same sample are listed, as sequenced in a study of T cell repertoires in aging, cancer and after chemotherapy. A mixed TRB-A/B primer pool amplified rearranged TRB by multiplex touch-down PCR. Via MiXCR, TCRdb re-called the multiplex PCR reads, giving one row per CDR3 protein. The table includes 2,500 to 3,500 distinct CDR3 sequences, 20% to 25% detected once. Peripheral blood genomic DNA, not sorted cells or RNA, was the template. Sequencing was carried out using blood. Receptors were obtained from a human donor with a solid tumor.

This clonotype is judged medium-sized (0.01 to 0.1%). This sequence joins TRBV7-9 and TRBJ1-1; D is undetermined. CDR1 is SEHNR, CDR2 FQNEAQ, per germline (reference sequence). The CDR3 has 14 amino acids. V was trimmed by 5 bases and J by 4 bases, leaving 14 bases between them. This chain's CDR3 is CASSHKPSLTEAFF. In DNA, the CDR3 is TGTGCCAGCAGCCACAAGCCCAGTCTCACTGAAGCTTTCTTT. Full variable domain (rest looked up from reference TRBV7-9 and TRBJ1-1): DTGVSQNPRHKITKRGQNVTFRCDPISEHNRLYWYRQTLGQGPEFLTYFQNEAQLEKSRLLSDRFSAERPKGSFSTLEIQRTEQGDSAMYLCASSHKPSLTEAFFGQGTRLTVV.

The V and J genes are TRBV12-3 or TRBV12-4 and TRBJ2-5; 13 bases line up with TRBD2. Trimming removed 6 bases from V and 4 bases from J; junction bases left unmatched: 5. The CDR3 consists of 15 residues. The CDR3 spells CASSPLAGGPETQYF. CDR3 nucleotides: TGTGCCAGCAGCCCACTAGCGGGAGGGCCAGAGACCCAGTACTTC.

A few counts support this clonotype. CDR3 DNA sequence: TGTGCCAGCAGCAGATACTCCGGGACTGGATCCTACGAGCAGTACTTC. Translated, it gives CASSRYSGTGSYEQYF. The chain combines TRBV6-5 with TRBJ2-7, with D possibly being TRBD2 (6 bases). Germline V lookup: CDR1 MNHEY, CDR2 SVGAGI. The CDR3 is 16 residues long. The V end lost 6 bases, the J end lost 1 base, and 19 bases lay between the germline ends.

The V call is TRBV19, the J call TRBJ1-1; D uncertain. V lost 5 bases and J lost 0, with 10 bases in between. This CDR3 has 14 residues. CDR1 and CDR2 from the germline V gene are LNHDA and SQIVND (reference sequence). The CDR3: CASSQETMNTEAFF. The CDR3 DNA sequence: TGTGCCAGTAGTCAAGAAACTATGAACACTGAAGCTTTCTTT.

This clonotype is judged medium-sized (0.01 to 0.1%). The rearrangement joins TRBV7-6 to TRBJ2-3; D gene unclear. The ends were cut back, 1 base at V and 7 bases at J, with 12 bases in the middle. CDR3 length: 14 amino acids. Looked up from germline, CDR1 is SGHVS and CDR2 is FNYEAQ. The CDR3 protein is CASSLESPGNTQYF. The CDR3 nucleotides read TGTGCCAGCAGCTTAGAATCCCCGGGCAATACGCAGTATTTT.

J is TRBJ2-7 and V is TRBV5-6; TRBD2 matches at 9 bases. With 2 bases clipped from V and 7 bases from J, the junction kept 25 bases outside the gene matches. CDR1 and CDR2 (germline): SGHDT, YYEEEE. This CDR3 contains 20 residues. This CDR3 reads CASSLVPPPPRGGGAWEQYF. CDR3 bases: TGTGCCAGCAGCTTAGTGCCCCCACCCCCGCGTGGCGGGGGGGCCTGGGAGCAGTACTTC.

With respect to this clonotype: An end of the junction differs from the germline gene, which may be a read error. V is TRBV6-2 or TRBV6-3 and J is TRBJ2-2; 8 bases map to TRBD1. The CDR3 runs 16 residues. Per germline, CDR1 MNHEY and CDR2 SVGEGT. The CDR3 coding sequence is TGTGCCAGCATCAGGTTGGACAGGGCGAACACCGGCGAGCTGTTTTTT. Translated: CASIRLDRANTGELFF.

This clonotype is medium-sized in the sample. The V and J genes are TRBV6-1 and TRBJ2-3, with 10 bases that match TRBD1. This CDR3 spans 18 amino acids. Germline values: CDR1 MNHNS, CDR2 SASEGT. With V trimmed by 7 bases and J by 2 bases, 15 bases remained unmatched. Written as DNA, the CDR3 is TGTGCCAGCACAAGACAGGGGGCGCCTCGGATGTCCACAGATACGCAGTATTTT. Translated, it gives CASTRQGAPRMSTDTQYF.

This clonotype is large in the sample. The J gene is TRBJ2-5, the V gene TRBV30, with TRBD1 matching over 7 bases. The junction had 6 bases not matched to a gene; V was cut back by 3 bases and J by 5 bases. CDR3 size: 13 residues. From germline, CDR1 is GTSNPN and CDR2 SVGIG (reference sequence). The CDR3 here is CAWSGDSHETQYF. The CDR3 DNA sequence: TGTGCCTGGAGCGGGGACAGCCACGAGACCCAGTACTTC.

This clonotype has just one count. This may stem from a read error, because a much larger clone lies one nucleotide away. The rearrangement uses TRBV30 and TRBJ1-1; D call uncertain. Trimming stripped 8 bases from V and 6 bases from J, with 10 bases between. This CDR3 region has 10 residues. The V gene's germline CDR1 is GTSNPN and CDR2 SVGIG (reference sequence). Here the CDR3 reads CAVAGAEAFF. CDR3 coding DNA: TGTGCCGTAGCCGGGGCTGAAGCTTTCTTT. The whole variable domain, filled in from reference TRBV30 and TRBJ1-1, reads SQTIHQWPATLVQPVGSPLSLECTVEGTSNPNLYWYRQAAGRGLQLLFYSVGIGQISSEVPQNLSASRPQDRQFILSSKKLLLSDSGFYLCAVAGAEAFFGQGTRLTVV.

J is TRBJ1-2 and V is TRBV7-2; D possibly corresponds to TRBD1 (5 bases). The V end lost 2 bases, the J end lost 6 bases, and 13 bases lay between the germline ends. Germline values: CDR1 SGHTA, CDR2 FQGNSA. This CDR3 comprises 14 residues. This CDR3 reads CASSLSTGQNGYTF. In DNA, the CDR3 is TGTGCCAGCAGCTTAAGTACAGGCCAAAATGGCTACACCTTC.

The V call is TRBV27, the J call TRBJ2-3, with TRBD2 as a possible D gene (7 bases). Germline-derived CDR1 and CDR2 are MNHEY and SMNVEV (reference sequence). The ends were cut back, 5 bases at V and 2 bases at J, with 20 bases in the middle. CDR3 size: 17 residues. CDR3 sequence reads: CASSGGWGGGLTDTQYF. In DNA, the CDR3 is TGTGCCAGCAGTGGGGGCTGGGGGGGGGGCCTCACAGATACGCAGTATTTT.

Within the sample, this clonotype is medium-sized. The rearrangement uses TRBV20-1 and TRBJ2-5; the D gene could be TRBD1 or TRBD2 (7 bases each). V lost 6 bases, J lost 1 base, and 18 bases lay in between. The germline V gene encodes CDR1 DFQATT and CDR2 SNEGSKA (reference sequence). This CDR3 has 15 amino acids. In DNA form, the CDR3 reads TGCAGTGCGGGGAGGGACAGTTTTACCCAAGAGACCCAGTACTTC. This codes for CSAGRDSFTQETQYF.

By proportion, this clonotype is medium-sized (0.01 to 0.1%). The V gene is TRBV5-4, the J gene TRBJ1-2, with D perhaps TRBD1 (5 bases). Germline V gene lookup returns CDR1 SGHNT and CDR2 YYREEE (reference sequence). The CDR3 contains 14 residues. V was cut by 1 base and J by 8 bases, with 15 bases left in between. CDR3 nucleotide sequence: TGTGCCAGCAGCTTGTTAACAGGCGGGGGGGGCTACACCTTC. Amino acids: CASSLLTGGGGYTF.

This clonotype is labeled medium-sized. The junction shows a germline mismatch at one end, possibly a read error. The chain carries TRBV6-1 and TRBJ2-1; TRBD2 matches at 7 bases. There are 12 residues in the CDR3. Looked up from germline, CDR1 is MNHNS and CDR2 is SASEGT. CDR3 protein: CATSNWGGYKFF. DNA for the CDR3: TGTGCCACCAGTAACTGGGGGGGATATAAGTTCTTC.

V usage is TRBV6-1 and J usage is TRBJ2-7; no clear D gene. Germline CDR1 MNHNS, CDR2 SASEGT. The CDR3 is 14 amino acids. Trimming took 7 bases from V and 2 from J, leaving 15 bases between them. The CDR3 DNA is TGTGCCAGCACCCCCCTCCAAGGGACCTACGAGCAGTACTTC. It is translated as CASTPLQGTYEQYF.

V usage is TRBV19 and J usage is TRBJ2-3; 7 bases agree with TRBD1. The CDR3 length is 16 residues. The V segment lost 3 bases and the J segment 1 base; nucleotides outside the gene matches: 7. Germline V gene data show CDR1 as LNHDA and CDR2 as SQIVND (reference sequence). The CDR3 sequence: CASSMRSGGGTDTQYF. In nucleotides, the CDR3 is TGTGCCAGTAGTATGCGATCAGGGGGAGGCACAGATACGCAGTATTTT.

In its sample, this clonotype ranks as medium-sized. The chain has TRBV19 and TRBJ2-1, with 7 bases identical to TRBD1. J lost 6 bases, V lost 8 bases, and 10 bases had no gene match. The CDR3 covers 14 residues. CDR1 and CDR2 (germline): LNHDA, SQIVND (reference sequence). The CDR3 region is CASQTGISSNEQFF. The CDR3, as DNA: TGTGCCAGTCAGACAGGGATAAGTAGCAATGAGCAGTTCTTC.